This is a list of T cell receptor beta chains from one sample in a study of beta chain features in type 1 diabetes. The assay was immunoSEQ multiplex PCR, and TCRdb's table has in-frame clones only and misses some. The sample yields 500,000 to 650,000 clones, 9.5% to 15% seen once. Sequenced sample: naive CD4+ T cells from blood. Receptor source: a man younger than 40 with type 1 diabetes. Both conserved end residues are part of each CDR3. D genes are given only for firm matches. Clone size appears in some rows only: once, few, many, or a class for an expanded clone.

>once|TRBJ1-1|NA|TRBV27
CASRWGTEAFF
TGTGCCAGCCGCTGGGGAACTGAAGCTTTCTTT
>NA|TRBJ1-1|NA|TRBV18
CASSMRDAGTEAFF
TGTGCCAGCTCAATGAGGGACGCGGGGACTGAAGCTTTCTTT
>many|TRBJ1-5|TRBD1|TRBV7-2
CASSLQGDQPQHF
TGTGCCAGCAGCTTACAGGGGGATCAGCCCCAGCATTTT
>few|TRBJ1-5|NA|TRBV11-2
CASSFRGWGQPQHF
TGTGCCAGCAGCTTCAGGGGTTGGGGCCAGCCCCAGCATTTT
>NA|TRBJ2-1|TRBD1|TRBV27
CASSQRATGAYNEQFF
TGTGCCAGCAGTCAAAGGGCGACAGGGGCCTACAATGAGCAGTTCTTC
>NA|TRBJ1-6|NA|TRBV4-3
CASSQDQQYNSPLHF
TGCGCCAGCAGCCAAGATCAACAATATAATTCACCCCTCCACTTT
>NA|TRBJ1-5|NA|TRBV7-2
CASSPSGVQPQHF
TGTGCCAGCAGCCCATCAGGTGTCCAGCCCCAGCATTTT
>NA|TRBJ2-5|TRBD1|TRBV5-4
CASSSNRDSKETQYF
TGTGCCAGCAGCTCGAATCGGGACAGCAAAGAGACCCAGTACTTC
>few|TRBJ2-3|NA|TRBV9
CASSVHREPTDTQYF
TGTGCCAGCAGCGTCCACAGGGAACCCACAGATACGCAGTATTTT
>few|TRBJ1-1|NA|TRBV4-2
CASSQDRQQGTEAFF
TGTGCCAGCAGCCAAGATCGACAGCAGGGCACTGAAGCTTTCTTT
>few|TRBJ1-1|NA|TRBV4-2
CASSQDLGSLGITFF
TGTGCCAGCAGCCAAGATCTAGGCAGCCTAGGAATAACTTTCTTT
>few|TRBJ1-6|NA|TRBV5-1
CASSPEAQSDNSPLHF
TGCGCCAGCAGCCCCGAAGCGCAGTCGGATAATTCACCCCTCCACTTT
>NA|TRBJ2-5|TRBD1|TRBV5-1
CASSFDREETQYF
TGCGCCAGCAGCTTCGACAGGGAAGAGACCCAGTACTTC
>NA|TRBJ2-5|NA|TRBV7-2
CASSPTRGGETQYF
TGTGCCAGCAGCCCGACTAGGGGGGGAGAGACCCAGTACTTC
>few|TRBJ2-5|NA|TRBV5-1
CASRTRAQETQYF
TGCGCCAGCAGAACGCGGGCACAAGAGACCCAGTACTTC
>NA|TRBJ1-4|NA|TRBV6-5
CASSYGRGNEKLFF
TGTGCCAGCAGTTACGGACGGGGTAATGAAAAACTGTTTTTT
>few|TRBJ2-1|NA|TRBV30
CAWNGGLNNEQFF
TGTGCCTGGAACGGCGGGCTGAACAATGAGCAGTTCTTC
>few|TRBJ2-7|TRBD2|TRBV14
CASSQVTSGAYEQYF
TGTGCCAGCAGCCAAGTTACTAGCGGAGCCTACGAGCAGTACTTC
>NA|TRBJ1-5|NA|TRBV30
CAWSRDGSNQPQHF
TGTGCCTGGAGTAGGGACGGTAGCAATCAGCCCCAGCATTTT
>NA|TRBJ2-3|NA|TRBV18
CASSPEQSDTQYF
TGTGCCAGCTCACCGGAACAGTCAGATACGCAGTATTTT
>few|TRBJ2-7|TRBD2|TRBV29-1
CSVATSGYEQYF
TGCAGCGTTGCGACTAGCGGATACGAGCAGTACTTC
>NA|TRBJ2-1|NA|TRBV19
CASSGRGEFSYNEQFF
TGTGCCAGTTCGGGCAGGGGCGAATTCTCCTACAATGAGCAGTTCTTC
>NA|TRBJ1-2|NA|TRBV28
CASSLSGWDGYTF
TGTGCCAGCAGTTTATCAGGGTGGGATGGCTACACCTTC
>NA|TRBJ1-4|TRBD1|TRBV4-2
CASSQDRDRGLEKLFF
TGTGCCAGCAGCCAAGACCGGGACAGGGGGTTAGAAAAACTGTTTTTT
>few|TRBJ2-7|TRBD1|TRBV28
CASSSRDRAGF
TGTGCCAGCAGTTCACGGGACAGGGCCGGCTTC
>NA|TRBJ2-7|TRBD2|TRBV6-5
CASSYAGGGPNEQYF
TGTGCCAGCAGTTACGCCGGCGGGGGGCCCAACGAGCAGTACTTC
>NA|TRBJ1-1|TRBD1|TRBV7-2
CASSRDRSNTEAFF
TGTGCCAGCAGCCGGGACAGATCGAACACTGAAGCTTTCTTT
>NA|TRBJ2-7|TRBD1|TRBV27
CASSFERGGSNEQYF
TGTGCCAGCAGTTTTGAGCGAGGGGGCTCAAACGAGCAGTACTTC
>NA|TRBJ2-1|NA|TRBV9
CASSVGQVDNEQFF
TGTGCCAGCAGCGTAGGCCAGGTTGACAATGAGCAGTTCTTC
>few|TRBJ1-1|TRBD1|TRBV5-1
CASSPTGGTSEAFF
TGCGCCAGCAGCCCCACAGGGGGCACTTCTGAAGCTTTCTTT
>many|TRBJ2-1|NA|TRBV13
CASSLVSEQFF
TGTGCCAGCAGCTTAGTCAGTGAGCAGTTCTTC
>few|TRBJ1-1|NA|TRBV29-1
CSVSTDLKAFF
TGCAGCGTAAGTACGGACCTTAAAGCTTTCTTT
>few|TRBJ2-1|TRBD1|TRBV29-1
CSARQGQNEQFF
TGCAGCGCCAGACAGGGTCAAAATGAGCAGTTCTTC
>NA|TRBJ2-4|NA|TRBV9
CASSPGEGLAKNIQYF
TGTGCCAGCAGCCCAGGGGAGGGACTAGCCAAAAACATTCAGTACTTC
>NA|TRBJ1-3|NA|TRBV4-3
CASSQDTKHTGNTIYF
TGCGCCAGCAGCCAAGATACGAAGCATACTGGAAACACCATATATTTT
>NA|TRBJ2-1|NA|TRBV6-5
CASSYSRGHRLFF
TGTGCCAGCAGTTACTCCCGGGGGCACAGGCTATTCTTC
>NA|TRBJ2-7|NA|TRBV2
CASSESLEQYF
TGTGCCAGCAGTGAATCTCTCGAGCAGTACTTC
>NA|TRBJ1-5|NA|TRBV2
CASSDEVQPQHF
TGTGCCAGCAGTGACGAAGTTCAGCCCCAGCATTTT
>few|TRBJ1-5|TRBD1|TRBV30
CAWSLGTGDQPQHF
TGTGCCTGGAGTCTCGGGACAGGAGATCAGCCCCAGCATTTT
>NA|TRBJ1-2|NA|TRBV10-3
CAIRRETAGNYGYTF
TGTGCCATCAGAAGGGAAACAGCCGGGAACTATGGCTACACCTTC
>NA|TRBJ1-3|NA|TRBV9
CASSVEGGAGNTIYF
TGTGCCAGCAGCGTAGAAGGAGGCGCTGGAAACACCATATATTTT